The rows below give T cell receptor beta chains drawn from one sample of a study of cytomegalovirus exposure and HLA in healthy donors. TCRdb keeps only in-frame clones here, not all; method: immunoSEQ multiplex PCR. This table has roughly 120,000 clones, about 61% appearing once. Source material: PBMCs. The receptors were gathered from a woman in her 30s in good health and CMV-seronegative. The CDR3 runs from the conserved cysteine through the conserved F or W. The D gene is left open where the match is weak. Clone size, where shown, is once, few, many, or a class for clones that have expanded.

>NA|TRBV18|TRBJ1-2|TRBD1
CASSPSGTGYGYTF
TGTGCCAGCTCACCATCGGGGACAGGCTATGGCTACACCTTC
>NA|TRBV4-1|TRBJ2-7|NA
CASSQGGYEQYF
TGCGCCAGCAGCCAAGGAGGCTACGAGCAGTACTTC
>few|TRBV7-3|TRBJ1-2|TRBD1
CASSGGQGKNYGYTF
TGTGCCAGCAGCGGGGGACAGGGGAAGAACTATGGCTACACCTTC
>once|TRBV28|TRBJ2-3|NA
CASSRGASATDTQYF
TGTGCCAGCAGCCGAGGGGCTAGCGCCACAGATACGCAGTATTTT
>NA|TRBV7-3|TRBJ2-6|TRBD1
CASSLTGDRLGANVLTF
TGTGCCAGCAGCTTAACGGGGGACAGGCTAGGGGCCAACGTCCTGACTTTC
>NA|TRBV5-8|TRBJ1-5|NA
CASSLYGGYDNQPQHF
TGTGCCAGCAGCTTGTATGGGGGGTACGACAATCAGCCCCAGCATTTT
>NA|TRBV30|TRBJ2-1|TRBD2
CAWERLAGPSYNEQFF
TGTGCCTGGGAGAGACTAGCGGGCCCCTCCTACAATGAGCAGTTCTTC
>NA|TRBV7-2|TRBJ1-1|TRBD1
CASSLEGANTEAFF
TGTGCCAGCAGCTTAGAGGGGGCGAACACTGAAGCTTTCTTT
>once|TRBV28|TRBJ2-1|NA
CASLSSYNEQFF
TGTGCCAGCCTGAGCTCCTACAATGAGCAGTTCTTC
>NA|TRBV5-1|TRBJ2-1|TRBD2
CASSLEASGHPLGNEQFF
TGCGCCAGCAGCTTGGAGGCTAGCGGGCATCCCTTGGGAAATGAGCAGTTCTTC
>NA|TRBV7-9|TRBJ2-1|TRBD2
CASSLASGRAREQFF
TGTGCCAGCAGCTTAGCCAGCGGGAGGGCGAGGGAGCAGTTCTTC
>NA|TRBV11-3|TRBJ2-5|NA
CASSLGSGVEETQYF
TGTGCCAGCAGCTTAGGTTCGGGAGTGGAAGAGACCCAGTACTTC
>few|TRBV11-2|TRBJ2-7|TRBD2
CASSSRWTSGRKDEQYF
TGTGCCAGCAGCTCCCGTTGGACTAGCGGGAGGAAAGACGAGCAGTACTTC
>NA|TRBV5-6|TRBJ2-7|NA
CASSFTSPSYEQYF
TGTGCCAGCAGCTTCACTAGCCCTTCCTACGAGCAGTACTTC
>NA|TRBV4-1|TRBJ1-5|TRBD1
CASSHLDRADNQPQHF
TGCGCCAGCAGCCATCTCGACAGGGCCGACAATCAGCCCCAGCATTTT
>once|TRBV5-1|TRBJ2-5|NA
CASSFWGQGQETQYF
TGCGCCAGCAGCTTCTGGGGCCAGGGACAAGAGACCCAGTACTTC
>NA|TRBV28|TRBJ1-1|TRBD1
CASSIPGTGGLAFF
TGTGCCAGCAGTATTCCCGGGACAGGGGGCCTGGCTTTCTTT
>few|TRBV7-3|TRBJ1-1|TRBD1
CASSDRAHTITEAFF
TGTGCCAGCAGCGACAGGGCCCACACTATCACTGAAGCTTTCTTT
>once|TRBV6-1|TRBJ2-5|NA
CASSEAGVQETQYF
TGTGCCAGCAGTGAAGCAGGGGTACAAGAGACCCAGTACTTC
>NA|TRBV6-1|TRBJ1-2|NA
CASSEGRGEGYTF
TGTGCCAGCAGCGAAGGTCGGGGAGAGGGCTACACCTTC
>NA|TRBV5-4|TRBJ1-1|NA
CASSLGGGAGPEAFF
TGTGCCAGCAGCTTGGGGGGGGGCGCGGGCCCTGAAGCTTTCTTT
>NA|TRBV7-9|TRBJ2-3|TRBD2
CASSSVAGTTDTQYF
TGTGCCAGCAGCTCCGTAGCGGGAACCACAGATACGCAGTATTTT
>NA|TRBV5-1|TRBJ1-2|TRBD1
CASSLAGTGSNDGYTF
TGCGCCAGCAGCTTGGCCGGGACAGGTTCAAATGATGGCTACACCTTC
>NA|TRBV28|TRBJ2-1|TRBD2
CASSIRSGRVYNEQFF
TGTGCCAGCAGCATTCGTAGCGGGAGGGTGTACAATGAGCAGTTCTTC
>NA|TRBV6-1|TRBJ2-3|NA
CASSLSWDTQYF
TGTGCCAGCAGTCTCAGTTGGGATACGCAGTATTTT
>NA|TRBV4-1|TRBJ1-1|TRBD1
CASSQDPRGRAFF
TGCGCCAGCAGCCAAGATCCGAGGGGGCGAGCTTTCTTT
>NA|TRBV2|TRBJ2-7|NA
CASSESSRIVEQYF
TGTGCCAGCAGTGAATCTAGCCGAATCGTGGAGCAGTACTTC
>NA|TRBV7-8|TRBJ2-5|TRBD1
CASSLRTGETQYF
TGTGCCAGCAGCCTACGGACAGGGGAGACCCAGTACTTC
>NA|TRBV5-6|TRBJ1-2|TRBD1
CASSSIGGDYGYTF
TGTGCCAGCAGCTCTATAGGGGGCGACTATGGCTACACCTTC
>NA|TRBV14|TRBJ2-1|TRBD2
CASSQLGLAGVRDEQFF
TGTGCCAGCAGCCAACTGGGACTAGCGGGAGTAAGGGATGAGCAGTTCTTC
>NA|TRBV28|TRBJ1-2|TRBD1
CASSIPQGAEYGYTF
TGTGCCAGCAGCATTCCACAGGGGGCGGAATATGGCTACACCTTC
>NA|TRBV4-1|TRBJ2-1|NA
CASSSPTADNEQFF
TGCGCCAGCAGCTCCCCGACAGCCGACAATGAGCAGTTCTTC
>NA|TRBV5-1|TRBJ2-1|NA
CASSPGTYNEQFF
TGCGCCAGCAGCCCCGGGACTTACAATGAGCAGTTCTTC
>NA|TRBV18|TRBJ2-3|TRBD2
CASSPLAGVGTDTQYF
TGTGCCAGCTCACCCCTAGCGGGAGTTGGCACAGATACGCAGTATTTT
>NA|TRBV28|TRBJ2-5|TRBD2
CASSRSGGGSLETQYF
TGTGCCAGCAGTCGTAGCGGAGGCGGGAGTTTGGAGACCCAGTACTTC
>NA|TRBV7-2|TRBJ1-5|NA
CASSFPGNQPQHF
TGTGCCAGCAGCTTTCCGGGAAATCAGCCCCAGCATTTT
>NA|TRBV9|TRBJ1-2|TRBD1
CASSDRGLYGYTF
TGTGCCAGCAGCGACAGGGGGCTCTATGGCTACACCTTC
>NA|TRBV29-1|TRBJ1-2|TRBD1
CSVAGTGVYPNYGYTF
TGCAGCGTTGCCGGGACAGGGGTTTACCCTAACTATGGCTACACCTTC
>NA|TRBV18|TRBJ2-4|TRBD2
CASSPGLAGGRGIAKNIQYF
TGTGCCAGCTCACCGGGACTAGCGGGAGGCCGGGGAATAGCCAAAAACATTCAGTACTTC
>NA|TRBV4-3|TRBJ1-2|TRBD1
CASSQEWEGDRVDYGYTF
TGCGCCAGCAGCCAAGAATGGGAGGGGGACAGGGTTGACTATGGCTACACCTTC
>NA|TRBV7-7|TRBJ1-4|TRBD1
CASSAGQGYEKLFF
TGTGCTAGCAGCGCAGGACAGGGGTACGAAAAACTGTTTTTT
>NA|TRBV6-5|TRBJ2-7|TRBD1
CASSYVGQRNEQYF
TGTGCCAGCAGTTACGTGGGACAGAGAAACGAGCAGTACTTC
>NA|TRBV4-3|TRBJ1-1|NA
CASSQDGRHTEAFF
TGCGCCAGCAGCCAAGATGGCAGGCACACTGAAGCTTTCTTT